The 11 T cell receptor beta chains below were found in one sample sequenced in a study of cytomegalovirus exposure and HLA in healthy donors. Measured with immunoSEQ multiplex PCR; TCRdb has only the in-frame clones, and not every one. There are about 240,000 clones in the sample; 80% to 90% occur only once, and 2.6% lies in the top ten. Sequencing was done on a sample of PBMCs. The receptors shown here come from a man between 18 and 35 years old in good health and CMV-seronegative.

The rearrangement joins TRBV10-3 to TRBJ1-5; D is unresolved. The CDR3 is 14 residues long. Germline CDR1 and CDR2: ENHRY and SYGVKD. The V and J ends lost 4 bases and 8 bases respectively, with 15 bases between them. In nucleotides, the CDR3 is TGTGCCATCAGTGTTCACGGGTGGAAAGAGCCCCAGCATTTT. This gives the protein CAISVHGWKEPQHF.

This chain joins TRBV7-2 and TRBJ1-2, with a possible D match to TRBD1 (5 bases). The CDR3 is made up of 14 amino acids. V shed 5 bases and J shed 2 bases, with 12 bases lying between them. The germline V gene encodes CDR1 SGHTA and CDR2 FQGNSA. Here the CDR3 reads CASSRRDLNYGYTF. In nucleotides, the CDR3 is TGTGCCAGCAGCCGGCGGGACCTCAACTATGGCTACACCTTC.

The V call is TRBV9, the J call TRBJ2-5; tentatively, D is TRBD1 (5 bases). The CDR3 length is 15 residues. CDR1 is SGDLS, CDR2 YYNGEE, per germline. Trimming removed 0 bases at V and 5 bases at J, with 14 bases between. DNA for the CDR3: TGTGCCAGCAGCGTAGGAACTCGACGACAGGAGACCCAGTACTTC. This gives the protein CASSVGTRRQETQYF.

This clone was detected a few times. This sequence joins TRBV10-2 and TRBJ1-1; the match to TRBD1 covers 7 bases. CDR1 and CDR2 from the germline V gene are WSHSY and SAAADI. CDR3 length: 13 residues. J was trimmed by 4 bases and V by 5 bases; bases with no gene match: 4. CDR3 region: CASSQGVGTEAFF. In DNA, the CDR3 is TGCGCCAGCAGTCAGGGGGTGGGCACTGAAGCTTTCTTT.

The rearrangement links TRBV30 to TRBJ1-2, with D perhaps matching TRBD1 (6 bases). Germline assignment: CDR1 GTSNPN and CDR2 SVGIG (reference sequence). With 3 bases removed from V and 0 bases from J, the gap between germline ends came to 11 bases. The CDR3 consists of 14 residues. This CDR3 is CAWRGRGTNYGYTF. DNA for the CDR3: TGTGCCTGGAGAGGTAGGGGGACTAACTATGGCTACACCTTC.

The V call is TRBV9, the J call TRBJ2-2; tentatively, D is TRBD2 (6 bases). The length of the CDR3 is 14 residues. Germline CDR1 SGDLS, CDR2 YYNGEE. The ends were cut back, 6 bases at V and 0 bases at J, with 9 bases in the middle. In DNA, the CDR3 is TGTGCCAGCAAGGGAGGTACGAACACCGGGGAGCTGTTTTTT. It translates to CASKGGTNTGELFF. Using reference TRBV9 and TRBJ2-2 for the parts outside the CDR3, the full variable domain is DSGVTQTPKHLITATGQRVTLRCSPRSGDLSVYWYQQSLDQGLQFLIQYYNGEERAKGNILERFSAQQFPDLHSELNLSSLELGDSALYFCASKGGTNTGELFFGEGSRLTVL.

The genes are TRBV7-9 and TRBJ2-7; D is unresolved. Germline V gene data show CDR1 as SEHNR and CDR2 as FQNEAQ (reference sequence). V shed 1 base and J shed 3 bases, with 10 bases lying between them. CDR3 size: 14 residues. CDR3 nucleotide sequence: TGTGCCAGCAGCTTAGGAGAGGCGTTCTACGAGCAGTACTTC. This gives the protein CASSLGEAFYEQYF.

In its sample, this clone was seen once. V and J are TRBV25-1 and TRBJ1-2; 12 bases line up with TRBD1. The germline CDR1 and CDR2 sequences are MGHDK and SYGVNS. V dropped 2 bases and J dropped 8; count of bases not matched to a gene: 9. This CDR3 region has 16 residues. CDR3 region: CASSEPEGQGAIGYTF. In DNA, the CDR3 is TGTGCCAGCAGTGAACCGGAGGGACAGGGGGCGATCGGCTACACCTTC.

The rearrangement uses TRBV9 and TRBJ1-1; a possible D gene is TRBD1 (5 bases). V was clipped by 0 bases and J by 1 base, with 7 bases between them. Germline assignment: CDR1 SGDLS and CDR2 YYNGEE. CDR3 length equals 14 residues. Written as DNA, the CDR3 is TGTGCCAGCAGCGTAGATGGGGCGAACACTGAAGCTTTCTTT. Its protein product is CASSVDGANTEAFF.

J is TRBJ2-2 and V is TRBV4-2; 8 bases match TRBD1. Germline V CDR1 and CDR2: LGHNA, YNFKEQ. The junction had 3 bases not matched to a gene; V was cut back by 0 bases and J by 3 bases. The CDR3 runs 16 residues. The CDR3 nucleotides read TGTGCCAGCAGCCAAGATCAGGGGGCGTACACCGGGGAGCTGTTTTTT. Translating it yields CASSQDQGAYTGELFF.

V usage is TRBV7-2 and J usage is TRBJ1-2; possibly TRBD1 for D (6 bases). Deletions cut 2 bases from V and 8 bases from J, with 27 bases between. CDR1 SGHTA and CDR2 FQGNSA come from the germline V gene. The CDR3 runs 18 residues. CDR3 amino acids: CASSLILTASKGVRGYTF. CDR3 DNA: TGTGCCAGCAGCTTAATATTAACAGCATCTAAGGGGGTCCGAGGCTACACCTTC.